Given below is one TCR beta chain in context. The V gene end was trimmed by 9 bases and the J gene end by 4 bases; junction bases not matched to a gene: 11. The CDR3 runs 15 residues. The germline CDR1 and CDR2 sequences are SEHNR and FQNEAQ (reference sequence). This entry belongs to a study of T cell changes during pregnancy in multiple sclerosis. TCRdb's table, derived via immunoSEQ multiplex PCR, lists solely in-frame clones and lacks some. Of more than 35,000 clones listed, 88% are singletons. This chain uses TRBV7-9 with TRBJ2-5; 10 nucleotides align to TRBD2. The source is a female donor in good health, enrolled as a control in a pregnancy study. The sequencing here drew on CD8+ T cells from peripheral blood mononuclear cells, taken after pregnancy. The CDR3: CASKLTSGVGETQYF. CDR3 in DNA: TGTGCCAGTAAACTAACTAGCGGGGTAGGAGAGACCCAGTACTTC.